Sequencing of this T cell receptor (beta chain) was carried out in a study of cytomegalovirus exposure and HLA in healthy donors. General study results and limits: An analysis done earlier found most TCR beta V segments productive about 90% or about 30% of the time. The authors later linked a missense DCLRE1C variant to TCR beta V- and J-gene trimming.

PCR was performed using 60 Vbeta and 13 Jbeta primers. The protocol was immunoSEQ multiplex PCR, while the TCRdb copy is restricted to in-frame clones and leaves out a portion. The table shows about 100,000 clones, with approximately 80% occurring only once. Of note for this clone: What it recognizes is unknown.

Material for sequencing was PBMCs. This TCR derives from a female donor in good health and CMV-seropositive.

CDR3 coding DNA: TGTGCCAGCTCACCGGGACTAGCCAAAAACATTCAGTACTTC. Protein: CASSPGLAKNIQYF. The genes are TRBV18 and TRBJ2-4; D is perhaps TRBD2 (6 bases). CDR3 length: 14 amino acids. With 3 bases removed from V and 0 bases from J, the gap between germline ends came to 6 bases. CDR1 is KGHSH and CDR2 is LQKENI in the germline V gene.